This entry lists 5 T cell receptor beta chains sequenced from one sample in a study of Graves' ophthalmopathy and Graves' hyperthyroidism. TCR beta CDR3 amplification used RNA transcripts. A first-round RT-PCR used HTBI primers, followed by a second-round multiplex PCR. TCRdb reprocessed the multiplex PCR reads with MiXCR, giving one entry per CDR3 protein. Of about 740,000 distinct CDR3 sequences listed, roughly 40% are singletons. The sample comprised peripheral blood. The receptors here all came from an adult man with Graves' ophthalmopathy.

The chain links TRBV19 to TRBJ2-5; D might be TRBD1 (6 bases). Between the trimmed V and J ends, which lost 1 base and 0 bases, there was a span of 12 bases. Germline V gene lookup returns CDR1 LNHDA and CDR2 SQIVND (reference sequence). The CDR3 length is 16 residues. CDR3 nucleotide sequence: TGTGCCAGTAGTATAGGGTCCGGACAGAACCAAGAGACCCAGTACTTC. Amino acid sequence: CASSIGSGQNQETQYF.

The V gene is TRBV2, the J gene TRBJ1-6; D ambiguous. The V gene's germline CDR1 is SNHLY and CDR2 FYNNEI. This CDR3 spans 13 amino acids. The V end lost 6 bases, the J end lost 4 bases, and 7 bases lay between the germline ends. CDR3: CASRDDYNSPLHF. CDR3 DNA: TGTGCCAGCAGGGACGATTATAATTCACCCCTCCACTTT.

The chain joins TRBV25-1 to TRBJ2-2, with TRBD2 as a possible D gene (6 bases). Germline V CDR1 and CDR2: MGHDK, SYGVNS. This CDR3 has 16 residues. Trimming shortened V by 6 bases and J by 4 bases, and 18 bases separated the two germline ends. CDR3 DNA sequence: TGTGCCAGCAGCCCTCGGGGAAGGGAGGTCACCGGGGAGCTGTTTTTT. It codes for CASSPRGREVTGELFF.

J is TRBJ1-1 and V is TRBV6-5; D is unresolved. The CDR3 has 17 amino acids. V lost 6 bases to trimming and J lost 6 bases, with 26 bases between them. Germline V gene lookup returns CDR1 MNHEY and CDR2 SVGAGI. CDR3 DNA sequence: TGTGCCAGCAGCCCCTCAATAAGCTCTTTGGGAGGAGCTGAAGCTTTCTTT. Translated: CASSPSISSLGGAEAFF.

This clonotype was counted only a few times. This chain connects TRBV29-1 to TRBJ1-3, with D perhaps TRBD1 (5 bases). The CDR3 totals 13 residues. Trimming stripped 3 bases from V and 4 bases from J, with 10 bases between. CDR1 and CDR2 (germline): SQVTM, ANQGSEA. The CDR3 DNA reads as TGCAGCGTTGACTCGGGGGGGGGAAACACCATATATTTT. The encoded protein is CSVDSGGGNTIYF.